This TCR delta chain was sequenced for a study of Vδ1+ human thymocytes (dated by TCRdb to 2016 to 2018). For the study in its entirety: As a data resource, the study described the mRNA-level TRG and TRD CDR3 repertoires found in highly purified Vdelta1+ thymocytes taken from young children. Validation of the multiplex-based CDR3 amplicon strategy against 5'RACE-based CDR3 amplicon generation methods had been performed previously. Overall results and qualifications from the work: About 21% of thymic TRD sequences were found to be Vdelta2 (and few were Vdelta3) despite high sort purity, in contrast to peripheral blood Vdelta1+ controls. Because unexpected Vdelta2 sequences could lead to misinterpretation of bulk repertoire data, the authors recommended using highly purified populations and single-cell validation. No clustering by age or sex was observed, so analyses did not stratify donors by these variables. In contrast to oligoclonal peripheral blood repertoires, thymic TRG and TRD repertoires appeared to be highly polyclonal with Gaussian CDR3 length distributions. Many TRG clonotypes were found to be shared between donors (up to about 7x10^3), whereas TRD repertoires were found to be essentially private (max about 120 shared).

Thymic samples were depleted of alphabeta T cells, then CD3+ TCRVdelta1+ TCRVdelta2- thymocytes were FACS-sorted. A purity of about 97% to 99.6% was achieved for sorted Vdelta1+ thymocytes. The thymic specimens were obtained from 7 to 9 paediatric patients who were undergoing corrective cardiac surgery and ranged in age from 5 days to 15 months. The thymic tissue was dispersed, and mononuclear cells were isolated using a Histopaque-1077 density gradient. The staining antibodies were anti-TCRVdelta1 clone TS8.2, anti-TCRVdelta2 clone B6, anti-CD3 clone HIT3a and anti-TCRalphabeta clone IP26. A remark on this clone: Its antigen specificity is not known. Base qualities were left out, and no much larger clone turns up one base away.

V lost 6 bases and J lost 0 bases; the stretch between them is 5 bases long. CDR1 and CDR2 were assigned from the germline V gene as TSWWSYY and QGS. The cysteine opens and the phenylalanine closes a CDR3 of 12 amino acids. This entry keeps only the CDR3 DNA: 36 bases, framed from base 1. RNA extraction was performed with the RNeasy mini kit, and reverse transcription was done with Superscript III. CDR3 amplicons were produced by multiplex PCR using pooled V-gene forward primers and a constant-region reverse primer with Illumina adaptor overhangs. Amplicons were gel-purified, then indexed with Nextera index primers over roughly 8 extra PCR cycles and purified with AMPure XP beads. The libraries were sequenced on an Illumina MiSeq using paired-end 250 bp reads, dual indexing and a roughly 21% PhiX spike-in. Per the original workflow: FastQC was used to check read quality, and ea-utils fastq-join was used to merge TRG read pairs. IMGT/HighV-QUEST was used to annotate sequences, retaining only productive sequences with an unambiguous V-gene assignment, and each clonotype was defined by an identical CDR3 sequence. For downstream analysis, VDJtools 1.1.1, tcR 2.2.3, Treemap and vegan Shannon diversity in R 3.4.4 were used. TCRdb reprocessed the public reads with the caller CATT; rows with the same DNA were merged afterwards. The V and J calls come from TCRdb's annotation, not from the publication. The sample data list under 30,000 delta-chain clones, and 6.5% to 8% of these were observed just once. Jointly, the top ten make up 0.85% to 1% of the sample.

Here the chain combines TRDV1 and TRDJ1, with the D gene too uncertain to name. Sequenced input: Vdelta1+ gamma-delta thymocytes from the thymus. Taken with the paper, the label for cell subset or site translates to: FACS-sorted CD3+ TCRalphabeta- TCRVdelta1+ TCRVdelta2- thymocytes. This TCR came from a girl less than two years old who had congenital heart surgery. The CDR3 region: CALGGHTDKLIF. Read as DNA, the sequence is TGTGCTCTTGGTGGGCACACCGATAAACTCATCTTT.